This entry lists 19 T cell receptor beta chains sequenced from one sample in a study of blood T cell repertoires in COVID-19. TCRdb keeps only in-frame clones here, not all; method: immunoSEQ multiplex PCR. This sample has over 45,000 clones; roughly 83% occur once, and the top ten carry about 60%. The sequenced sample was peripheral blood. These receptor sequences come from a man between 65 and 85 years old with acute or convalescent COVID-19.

The CDR3 DNA reads TGTGCCAGCAGCTTGGATATAGGGGCGCTAGACTATGGCTACACCTTC. The encoded protein is CASSLDIGALDYGYTF. V and J are TRBV5-4 and TRBJ1-2, with D perhaps TRBD1 (5 bases). The CDR3 runs to 16 residues. Germline V gene lookup returns CDR1 SGHNT and CDR2 YYREEE (reference sequence). Trimming left V 0 bases short and J 3 bases short, with 15 bases between.

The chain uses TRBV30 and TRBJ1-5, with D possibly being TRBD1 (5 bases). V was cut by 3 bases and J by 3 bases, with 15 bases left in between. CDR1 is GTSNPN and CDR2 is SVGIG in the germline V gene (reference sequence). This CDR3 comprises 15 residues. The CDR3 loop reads CAWRQGLGNNQPQHF. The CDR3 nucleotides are TGTGCCTGGAGGCAGGGTTTGGGAAACAATCAGCCCCAGCATTTT.

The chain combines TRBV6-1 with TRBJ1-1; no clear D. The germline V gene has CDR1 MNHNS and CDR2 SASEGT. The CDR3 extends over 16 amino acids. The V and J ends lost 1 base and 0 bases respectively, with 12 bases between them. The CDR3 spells CASSEDWTGMNTEAFF. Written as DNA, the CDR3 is TGTGCCAGCAGTGAAGATTGGACGGGAATGAACACTGAAGCTTTCTTT.

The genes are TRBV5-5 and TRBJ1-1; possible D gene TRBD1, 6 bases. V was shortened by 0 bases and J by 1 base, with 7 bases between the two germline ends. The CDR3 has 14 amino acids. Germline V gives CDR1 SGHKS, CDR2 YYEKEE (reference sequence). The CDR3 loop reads CASSLDRANTEAFF. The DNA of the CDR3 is TGTGCCAGCAGCTTGGACAGGGCGAACACTGAAGCTTTCTTT.

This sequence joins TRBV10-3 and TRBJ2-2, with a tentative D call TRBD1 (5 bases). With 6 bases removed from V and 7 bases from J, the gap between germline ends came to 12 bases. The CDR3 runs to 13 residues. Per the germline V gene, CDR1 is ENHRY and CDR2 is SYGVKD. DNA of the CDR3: TGTGCCATCAGCCCAGGGTCAGGCGGGGAGCTGTTTTTT. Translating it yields CAISPGSGGELFF.

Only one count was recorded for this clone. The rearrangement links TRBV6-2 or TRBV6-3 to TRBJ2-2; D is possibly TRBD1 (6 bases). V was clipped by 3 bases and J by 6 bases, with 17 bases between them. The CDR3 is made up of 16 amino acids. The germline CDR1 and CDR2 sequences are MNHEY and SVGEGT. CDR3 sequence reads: CASSYNRGRTSGELFF. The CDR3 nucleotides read TGTGCCAGCAGTTATAATAGGGGGAGAACTTCCGGGGAGCTGTTTTTT.

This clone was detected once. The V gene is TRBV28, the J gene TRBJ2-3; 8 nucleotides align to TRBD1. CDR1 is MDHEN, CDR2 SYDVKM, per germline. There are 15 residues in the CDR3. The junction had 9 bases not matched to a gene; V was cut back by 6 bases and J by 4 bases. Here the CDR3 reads CASRGWTGSADTQYF. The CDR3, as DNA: TGTGCCAGCAGAGGGTGGACAGGGAGCGCAGATACGCAGTATTTT.

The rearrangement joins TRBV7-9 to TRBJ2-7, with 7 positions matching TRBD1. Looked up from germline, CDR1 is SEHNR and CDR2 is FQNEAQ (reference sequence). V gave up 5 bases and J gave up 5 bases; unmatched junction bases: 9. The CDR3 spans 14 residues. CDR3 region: CASSPGQSTDEQYF. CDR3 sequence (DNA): TGTGCCAGCAGCCCGGGACAGTCCACGGACGAGCAGTACTTC.

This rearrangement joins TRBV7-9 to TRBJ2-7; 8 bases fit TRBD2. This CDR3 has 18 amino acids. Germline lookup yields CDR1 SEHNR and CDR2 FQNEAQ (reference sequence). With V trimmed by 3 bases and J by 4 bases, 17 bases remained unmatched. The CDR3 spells CASSFPPGSGAYKYEQYF. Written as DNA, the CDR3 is TGTGCCAGCAGCTTTCCCCCGGGTAGCGGGGCCTACAAGTACGAGCAGTACTTC.

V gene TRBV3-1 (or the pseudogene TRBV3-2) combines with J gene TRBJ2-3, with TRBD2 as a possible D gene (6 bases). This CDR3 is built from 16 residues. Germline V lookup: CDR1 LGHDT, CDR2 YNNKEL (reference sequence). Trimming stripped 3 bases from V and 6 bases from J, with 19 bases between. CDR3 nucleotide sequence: TGTGCCAGCAGCCAGAGGGGAGGCGCGCTTACCGATACGCAGTATTTT. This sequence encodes CASSQRGGALTDTQYF.

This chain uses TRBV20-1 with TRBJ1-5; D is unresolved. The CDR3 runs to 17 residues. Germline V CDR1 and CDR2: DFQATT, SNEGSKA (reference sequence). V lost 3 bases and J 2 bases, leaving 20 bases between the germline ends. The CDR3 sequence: CSASTSLGGTGNQPQHF. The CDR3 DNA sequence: TGCAGTGCTAGTACTTCCCTCGGCGGTACTGGCAATCAGCCCCAGCATTTT.

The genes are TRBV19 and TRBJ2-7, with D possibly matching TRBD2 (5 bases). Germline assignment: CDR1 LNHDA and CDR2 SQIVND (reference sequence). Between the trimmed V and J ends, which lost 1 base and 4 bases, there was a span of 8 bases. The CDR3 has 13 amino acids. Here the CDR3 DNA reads TGTGCCAGTAGTATAGGAGGCGGGTACGAGCAGTACTTC. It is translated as CASSIGGGYEQYF.

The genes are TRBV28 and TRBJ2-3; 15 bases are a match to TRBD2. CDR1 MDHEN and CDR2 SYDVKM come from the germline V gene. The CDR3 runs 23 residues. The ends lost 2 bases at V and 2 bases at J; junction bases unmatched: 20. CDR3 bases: TGTGCCAGCAGTTTAAGACTATATCGGACTAGCGGGAGGGCCGCCGGTGTCACAGATACGCAGTATTTT. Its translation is CASSLRLYRTSGRAAGVTDTQYF.

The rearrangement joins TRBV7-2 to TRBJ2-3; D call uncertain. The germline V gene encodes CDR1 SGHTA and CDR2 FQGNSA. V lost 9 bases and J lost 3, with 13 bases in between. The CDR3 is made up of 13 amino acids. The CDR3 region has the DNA TGTGCCAGTCTATACTACGGGACAGATACGCAGTATTTT. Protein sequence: CASLYYGTDTQYF. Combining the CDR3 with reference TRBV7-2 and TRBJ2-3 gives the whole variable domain GAGVSQSPSNKVTEKGKDVELRCDPISGHTALYWYRQSLGQGLEFLIYFQGNSAPDKSGLPSDRFSAERTGGSVSTLTIQRTQQEDSAVYLCASLYYGTDTQYFGPGTRLTVL.

CDR3 sequence reads: CASSLEGTSRKTQYF. The CDR3 DNA reads as TGTGCCAGCAGCTTGGAGGGGACTAGCAGGAAGACCCAGTACTTC. The rearrangement uses TRBV5-4 and TRBJ2-5, with TRBD2 matching 9 bases. CDR1 is SGHNT, CDR2 YYREEE, per germline (reference sequence). V dropped 0 bases and J dropped 6; count of bases not matched to a gene: 6. This CDR3 comprises 15 residues.

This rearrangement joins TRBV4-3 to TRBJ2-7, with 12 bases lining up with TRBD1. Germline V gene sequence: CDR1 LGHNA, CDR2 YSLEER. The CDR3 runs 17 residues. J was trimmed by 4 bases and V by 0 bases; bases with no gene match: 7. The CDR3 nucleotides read TGCGCCAGCAGCCAAGAGATAGGGACAGGGGGCATGTACGAGCAGTACTTC. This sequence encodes CASSQEIGTGGMYEQYF.

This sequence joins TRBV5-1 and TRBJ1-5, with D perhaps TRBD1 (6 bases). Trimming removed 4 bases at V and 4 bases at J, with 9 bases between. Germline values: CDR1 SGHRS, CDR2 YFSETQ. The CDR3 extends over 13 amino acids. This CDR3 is CASSVDRNQPQHF. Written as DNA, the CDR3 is TGCGCCAGCAGCGTCGACAGGAATCAGCCCCAGCATTTT.

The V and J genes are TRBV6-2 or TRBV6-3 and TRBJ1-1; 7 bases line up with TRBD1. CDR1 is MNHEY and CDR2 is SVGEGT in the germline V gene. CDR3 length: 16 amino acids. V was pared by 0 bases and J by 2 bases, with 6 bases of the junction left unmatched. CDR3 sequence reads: CASSYSGQQINTEAFF. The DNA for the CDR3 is TGTGCCAGCAGTTACTCGGGACAGCAGATCAACACTGAAGCTTTCTTT.

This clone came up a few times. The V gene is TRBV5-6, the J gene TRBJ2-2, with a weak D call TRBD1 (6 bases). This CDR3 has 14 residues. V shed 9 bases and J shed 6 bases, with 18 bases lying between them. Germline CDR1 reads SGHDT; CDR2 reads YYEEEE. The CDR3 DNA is TGTGCCACCAAATTTAACAGGGTCGCCGGGGAGCTGTTTTTT. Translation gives CATKFNRVAGELFF.